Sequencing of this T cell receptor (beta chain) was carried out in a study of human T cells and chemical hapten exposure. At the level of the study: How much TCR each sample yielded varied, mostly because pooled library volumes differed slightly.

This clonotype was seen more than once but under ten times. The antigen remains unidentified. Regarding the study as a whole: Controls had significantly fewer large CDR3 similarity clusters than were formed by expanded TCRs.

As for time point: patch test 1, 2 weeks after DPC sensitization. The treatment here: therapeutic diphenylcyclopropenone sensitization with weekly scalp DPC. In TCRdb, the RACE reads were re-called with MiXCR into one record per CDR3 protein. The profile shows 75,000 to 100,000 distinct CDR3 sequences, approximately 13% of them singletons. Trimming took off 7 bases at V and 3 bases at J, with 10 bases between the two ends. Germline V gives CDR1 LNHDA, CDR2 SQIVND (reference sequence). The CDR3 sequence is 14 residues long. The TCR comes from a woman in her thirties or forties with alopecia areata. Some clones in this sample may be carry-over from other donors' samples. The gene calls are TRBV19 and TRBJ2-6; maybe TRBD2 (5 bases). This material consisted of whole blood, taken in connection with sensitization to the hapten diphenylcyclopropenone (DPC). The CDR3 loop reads CASTDGGGANVLTF. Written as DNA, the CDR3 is TGTGCCAGTACGGACGGAGGTGGGGCCAACGTCCTGACTTTC. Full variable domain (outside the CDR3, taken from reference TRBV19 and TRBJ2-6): DGGITQSPKYLFRKEGQNVTLSCEQNLNHDAMYWYRQDPGQGLRLIYYSQIVNDFQKGDIAEGYSVSREKKESFPLTVTSAQKNPTAFYLCASTDGGGANVLTFGAGSRLTVL.